This is a list of T cell receptor beta chains from one sample in a study of cytomegalovirus exposure and HLA in healthy donors. Sequencing was performed with immunoSEQ multiplex PCR; in TCRdb, only in-frame clones are kept and a portion is missing. The top ten hold approximately 2% of the sample, which has about 190,000 clones, roughly four fifths seen once. Input material: PBMCs. These receptor sequences come from a young woman in good health and CMV-seropositive. Both conserved end residues are part of each CDR3. The order of the fields is J gene, clone size, D gene, CDR3 length, V gene, CDR3 DNA, CDR3 protein. D genes are given only for firm matches. Size tells how often a clone was seen (once, few, many) or the class of an expanded clone, and some rows leave it out.

J gene: TRBJ1-1; clone size: once; D gene: -; CDR3 length: 12; V gene: TRBV6-5; CDR3 DNA: TGTGCCAGCAACAGTTTGAACACTGAAGCTTTCTTT; CDR3 protein: CASNSLNTEAFF
J gene: TRBJ2-5; clone size: few; D gene: TRBD2; CDR3 length: 13; V gene: TRBV30; CDR3 DNA: TGTGCCTGGAGCGGGGGGGCCTTGGAGACCCAGTACTTC; CDR3 protein: CAWSGGALETQYF
J gene: TRBJ2-1; clone size: once; D gene: -; CDR3 length: 14; V gene: TRBV6-5; CDR3 DNA: TGTGCCAGCAGCCCCCGGACAGTCTACAATGAGCAGTTCTTC; CDR3 protein: CASSPRTVYNEQFF
J gene: TRBJ1-2; clone size: -; D gene: TRBD1; CDR3 length: 15; V gene: TRBV6-5; CDR3 DNA: TGTGCCAGCAGTTACCGGGACAGGACTAACTATGGCTACACCTTC; CDR3 protein: CASSYRDRTNYGYTF
J gene: TRBJ2-7; clone size: few; D gene: TRBD1; CDR3 length: 14; V gene: TRBV11-1; CDR3 DNA: TGTGCCAGCAGGGACAGGGCTGTAGGTGACGAGCAGTACTTC; CDR3 protein: CASRDRAVGDEQYF
J gene: TRBJ2-7; clone size: -; D gene: TRBD1; CDR3 length: 14; V gene: TRBV25-1; CDR3 DNA: TGTGCCAGCACCTCGACAGGGGGGCCCTACGAGCAGTACTTC; CDR3 protein: CASTSTGGPYEQYF
J gene: TRBJ2-5; clone size: -; D gene: TRBD2; CDR3 length: 14; V gene: TRBV6-1; CDR3 DNA: TGTGCCAGCAGTGAAATGGGGACTAGTCAAGAGCAGTACTTC; CDR3 protein: CASSEMGTSQEQYF
J gene: TRBJ2-1; clone size: -; D gene: -; CDR3 length: 13; V gene: TRBV7-2; CDR3 DNA: TGTGCCAGCAGCTTGGAGGGAGTCAATGAGCAGTTCTTC; CDR3 protein: CASSLEGVNEQFF
J gene: TRBJ2-2; clone size: -; D gene: TRBD1; CDR3 length: 14; V gene: TRBV6-5; CDR3 DNA: TGTGCCAGCACCGGACAGGGGAACACCGGGGAGCTGTTTTTT; CDR3 protein: CASTGQGNTGELFF
J gene: TRBJ1-2; clone size: once; D gene: TRBD1; CDR3 length: 13; V gene: TRBV14; CDR3 DNA: TGTGCCAGCAGCCCCCGGACAGGCGATGGCTACACCTTC; CDR3 protein: CASSPRTGDGYTF
J gene: TRBJ2-3; clone size: -; D gene: TRBD1; CDR3 length: 15; V gene: TRBV2; CDR3 DNA: TGTGCCAGCAGGGGACAGGGAAAAACCACAGATACGCAGTATTTT; CDR3 protein: CASRGQGKTTDTQYF
J gene: TRBJ1-1; clone size: once; D gene: -; CDR3 length: 15; V gene: TRBV5-1; CDR3 DNA: TGCGCCAGCAGAGACCCGAAATGGGGGGACACTGAAGCTTTCTTT; CDR3 protein: CASRDPKWGDTEAFF
J gene: TRBJ1-2; clone size: few; D gene: -; CDR3 length: 14; V gene: TRBV6-6; CDR3 DNA: TGTGCCAGCAGTTTTAAGGGACTGGCCTATGGCTACACCTTC; CDR3 protein: CASSFKGLAYGYTF
J gene: TRBJ1-4; clone size: few; D gene: -; CDR3 length: 10; V gene: TRBV6-1; CDR3 DNA: TGTGCCAGCAGTGAGGAGGGAATCGTTTTT; CDR3 protein: CASSEEGIVF
J gene: TRBJ1-2; clone size: -; D gene: TRBD1; CDR3 length: 14; V gene: TRBV5-1; CDR3 DNA: TGCGCCAGCAGCTTCCGGGACAGGGTGAATGGCTACACCTTC; CDR3 protein: CASSFRDRVNGYTF
J gene: TRBJ2-7; clone size: -; D gene: TRBD2; CDR3 length: 17; V gene: TRBV18; CDR3 DNA: TGTGCCAGCTCCCCGAGTGGACTAGCGGGAGGGGCCTACGAGCAGTACTTC; CDR3 protein: CASSPSGLAGGAYEQYF
J gene: TRBJ1-2; clone size: -; D gene: -; CDR3 length: 13; V gene: TRBV7-2; CDR3 DNA: TGTGCCAGCATCCCCATGCGGGGGGGCGGCTACACCTTC; CDR3 protein: CASIPMRGGGYTF
J gene: TRBJ1-1; clone size: few; D gene: TRBD1; CDR3 length: 16; V gene: TRBV19; CDR3 DNA: TGTGCCAGTAGTATCATTGGGGACAGGATGATCACTGAAGCTTTCTTT; CDR3 protein: CASSIIGDRMITEAFF
J gene: TRBJ1-1; clone size: few; D gene: -; CDR3 length: 14; V gene: TRBV6-4; CDR3 DNA: TGTGCCAGCAGTGACTTGGCTTTAAACACTGAAGCTTTCTTT; CDR3 protein: CASSDLALNTEAFF
J gene: TRBJ2-3; clone size: -; D gene: TRBD2; CDR3 length: 14; V gene: TRBV11-3; CDR3 DNA: TGTGCCAGCAGTCTGACTAGCGGCACAGATACGCAGTATTTT; CDR3 protein: CASSLTSGTDTQYF
J gene: TRBJ2-3; clone size: -; D gene: -; CDR3 length: 13; V gene: TRBV7-3; CDR3 DNA: TGTGCCAGCAGCTTAAGGGGCGGCGATACGCAGTATTTT; CDR3 protein: CASSLRGGDTQYF
J gene: TRBJ1-1; clone size: -; D gene: -; CDR3 length: 13; V gene: TRBV30; CDR3 DNA: TGTGCCTGGAGTGTAGCGGGGAACACTGAAGCTTTCTTT; CDR3 protein: CAWSVAGNTEAFF
J gene: TRBJ1-6; clone size: -; D gene: TRBD1; CDR3 length: 14; V gene: TRBV10-3; CDR3 DNA: TGTGCCATCACCTGGGACAGGTATAATTCACCCCTCCACTTT; CDR3 protein: CAITWDRYNSPLHF
J gene: TRBJ1-5; clone size: few; D gene: -; CDR3 length: 15; V gene: TRBV6-1; CDR3 DNA: TGTGCCAGCAGAACGGGACATTATAGCAATCAGCCCCAGCATTTT; CDR3 protein: CASRTGHYSNQPQHF
J gene: TRBJ2-2; clone size: few; D gene: -; CDR3 length: 14; V gene: TRBV5-1; CDR3 DNA: TGCGCCAGCAGCGTGGGAGGGGACAACGGGGAGCTGTTTTTT; CDR3 protein: CASSVGGDNGELFF
J gene: TRBJ2-5; clone size: -; D gene: TRBD2; CDR3 length: 16; V gene: TRBV9; CDR3 DNA: TGTGCCAGCAGCTCCGGGAGGGGGGGCCATTCGGAGACCCAGTACTTC; CDR3 protein: CASSSGRGGHSETQYF
J gene: TRBJ2-7; clone size: -; D gene: TRBD1; CDR3 length: 15; V gene: TRBV4-1; CDR3 DNA: TGCGCCAGCAGCCCACGGACAGGGTTATCCTACGAGCAGTACTTC; CDR3 protein: CASSPRTGLSYEQYF